The 20 T cell receptor beta chains given below trace back to one sample, sequenced in a study of T cell responses to AZD1222 COVID-19 vaccine. Produced via immunoSEQ multiplex PCR; TCRdb's table is partial and in-frame only. The sample records fewer than 150,000 clones, 85% to 90% being singletons. Sequencing used peripheral blood, obtained on day 0 of AZD1222 vaccination. These receptor sequences come from an adult in good health.

This clone was recorded only once. No conserved phenylalanine or tryptophan is present at the end of the CDR3, so a read error is the likely explanation. The genes are TRBV6-2 or TRBV6-3 and TRBJ1-2; D is perhaps TRBD1 (5 bases). From germline, CDR1 is MNHEY and CDR2 SVGEGT. This CDR3 comprises 17 residues. V was pared by 5 bases and J by 2 bases, with 21 bases between. Here the CDR3 reads CASSTRLGHELNYGYTL. The CDR3 DNA reads as TGTGCCAGCAGTACCCGTTTGGGGCACGAGCTAAACTATGGCTACACCCTC.

The chain recombines TRBV4-3 with TRBJ2-1; 9 bases agree with TRBD2. Germline CDR1 is LGHNA and CDR2 is YSLEER. The CDR3 consists of 17 residues. With V trimmed by 4 bases and J by 7 bases, 14 bases remained unmatched. The CDR3 coding sequence is TGCGCCAGCAGCCTACTTGCTGGCGGGGGGGTAAGGAATGAGCAGTTCTTC. Translation: CASSLLAGGGVRNEQFF.

CDR3 nucleotides: TGTGCCTGCATTCGGGACACCGGGGAGCTGTTTTTT. It yields the protein CACIRDTGELFF. The V and J genes are TRBV30 and TRBJ2-2; no reliable D call. Germline-derived CDR1 and CDR2 are GTSNPN and SVGIG (reference sequence). This CDR3 has 12 residues. Trimming shortened V by 6 bases and J by 3 bases, and 8 bases separated the two germline ends. The full variable domain, rest sourced from reference TRBV30 and TRBJ2-2, is SQTIHQWPATLVQPVGSPLSLECTVEGTSNPNLYWYRQAAGRGLQLLFYSVGIGQISSEVPQNLSASRPQDRQFILSSKKLLLSDSGFYLCACIRDTGELFFGEGSRLTVL.

The chain carries TRBV29-1 and TRBJ2-3; D unresolved. Per germline, CDR1 SQVTM and CDR2 ANQGSEA. This CDR3 contains 14 residues. V gave up 1 base and J gave up 6 bases, with 14 bases separating them. CDR3: CSVEGVTASDTQYF. DNA for the CDR3: TGCAGCGTTGAAGGCGTGACGGCCTCGGATACGCAGTATTTT.

This clone has only one observation. This chain connects TRBV6-2 or TRBV6-3 to TRBJ2-7, with a tentative D call TRBD1 (5 bases). This CDR3 comprises 14 residues. Germline values: CDR1 MNHEY, CDR2 SVGEGT. The V gene lost 5 bases and the J gene lost 3 bases, with 14 bases spanning the gap. In nucleotides, the CDR3 is TGTGCCAGCAGTCGGCTAGGGGATAACTACGAGCAGTACTTC. It encodes CASSRLGDNYEQYF.

The chain couples TRBV30 to TRBJ2-7; D gene uncertain. The germline V gene has CDR1 GTSNPN and CDR2 SVGIG (reference sequence). The V gene lost 3 bases and the J gene lost 5 bases, with 14 bases spanning the gap. The CDR3 consists of 13 residues. This CDR3 reads CAWSPFGSHEQYF. DNA for the CDR3: TGTGCCTGGAGCCCATTCGGCAGCCACGAGCAGTACTTC.

V is TRBV5-6 and J is TRBJ1-6; possible D gene TRBD1, 5 bases. Trimming left V 0 bases short and J 5 bases short, with 15 bases between. The CDR3 consists of 17 residues. Germline values: CDR1 SGHDT, CDR2 YYEEEE. The CDR3 sequence is CASSLGQSRRNNSPLHF. The DNA for the CDR3 is TGTGCCAGCAGCTTGGGACAGTCTAGGAGGAATAATTCACCCCTCCACTTT.

V gene TRBV28 combines with J gene TRBJ2-7, with TRBD1 identical over 7 bases. Germline lookup yields CDR1 MDHEN and CDR2 SYDVKM. The V gene end was trimmed by 3 bases and the J gene end by 3 bases; junction bases not matched to a gene: 2. This CDR3 is 13 amino acids long. The CDR3 sequence is CASSFWDSYEQYF. In nucleotides, the CDR3 is TGTGCCAGCAGTTTCTGGGACAGCTACGAGCAGTACTTC.

The J gene is TRBJ1-3, the V gene TRBV9, with D uncertain. The CDR3 length is 12 residues. V dropped 4 bases and J dropped 8 bases, with 10 bases sitting between them. Germline V gene lookup returns CDR1 SGDLS and CDR2 YYNGEE. The DNA of the CDR3 is TGTGCCAGCAGCCCCACGGCGGACACCATATATTTT. Translated: CASSPTADTIYF.

The gene calls are TRBV6-6 and TRBJ2-2, with 9 bases lining up with TRBD1. The J segment lost 7 bases and the V segment lost 5 bases, leaving 20 bases of the junction unmatched. CDR1 MNHNY and CDR2 SVGAGI come from the germline V gene (reference sequence). CDR3 length equals 19 residues. CDR3 nucleotide sequence: TGTGCCAGCAGTCACCGGGACAGGGTTTTCGGGCATACAAACGGGGAGCTGTTTTTT. The encoded protein is CASSHRDRVFGHTNGELFF.

The DNA for the CDR3 is TGTGCCTGGAGTGTATGGTCTCAAGCAGGGTTCAATCAGCCCCAGCATTTT. As protein: CAWSVWSQAGFNQPQHF. V and J are TRBV30 and TRBJ1-5, with a tentative D call TRBD1 (5 bases). V lost 0 bases to trimming and J lost 3 bases, with 18 bases between them. Germline lookup yields CDR1 GTSNPN and CDR2 SVGIG (reference sequence). The CDR3 has 17 amino acids.

J is TRBJ1-1 and V is TRBV5-1; possible D gene TRBD1, 5 bases. Germline loops: CDR1 SGHRS, CDR2 YFSETQ. V gave up 5 bases and J gave up 8 bases, with 16 bases separating them. This CDR3 has 13 amino acids. The CDR3 bases are TGCGCCAGCAGTCGGGCCGGGGGAACCGAAGCTTTCTTT. Protein sequence: CASSRAGGTEAFF.

This clone was seen only once. This chain links TRBV10-3 with TRBJ2-1, with unresolved D. Per the germline V gene, CDR1 is ENHRY and CDR2 is SYGVKD. The V end was cut by 3 bases, the J end by 2 bases, with 11 bases between. The CDR3 extends over 15 amino acids. CDR3 DNA sequence: TGTGCCATCAGTGACCCGATATACCCCTACAATGAGCAGTTCTTC. Its translation: CAISDPIYPYNEQFF.

The chain links TRBV5-6 to TRBJ1-1; TRBD1 is a possible D gene (5 bases). This CDR3 comprises 14 residues. Germline CDR1 reads SGHDT; CDR2 reads YYEEEE. V was clipped by 0 bases and J by 2 bases, with 8 bases between them. The CDR3 nucleotides read TGTGCCAGCAGCTTGGTGGGGGGAAACACTGAAGCTTTCTTT. Translation: CASSLVGGNTEAFF.

This rearrangement joins TRBV7-2 to TRBJ2-3; no firm D call. The CDR3 covers 13 residues. The germline gives CDR1 SGHTA, CDR2 FQGNSA. V was trimmed by 1 base and J by 2 bases, leaving 4 bases between them. CDR3: CASSLVFTDTQYF. In DNA form, the CDR3 reads TGTGCCAGCAGCTTAGTTTTCACAGATACGCAGTATTTT.

The V call is TRBV5-1, the J call TRBJ1-1; no definite D call. The CDR3 loop spans 13 amino acids. The germline CDR1 and CDR2 sequences are SGHRS and YFSETQ. Deletions cut 4 bases from V and 1 base from J, with 8 bases between. The CDR3 nucleotides read TGCGCCAGCAGCGGGGTCGGGAACACTGAAGCTTTCTTT. As protein: CASSGVGNTEAFF. Based on the CDR3 plus reference TRBV5-1 and TRBJ1-1, the full variable domain is KAGVTQTPRYLIKTRGQQVTLSCSPISGHRSVSWYQQTPGQGLQFLFEYFSETQRNKGNFPGRFSGRQFSNSRSEMNVSTLELGDSALYLCASSGVGNTEAFFGQGTRLTVV.

This sequence joins TRBV5-6 and TRBJ1-2; D is perhaps TRBD1 (6 bases). The CDR3 is 14 amino acids. Germline CDR1 SGHDT, CDR2 YYEEEE. The V gene lost 4 bases and the J gene lost 5 bases, with 15 bases spanning the gap. The CDR3 nucleotides are TGTGCCAGCAGCCCAAACAGGGAAGGGTATGGCTACACCTTC. Residues: CASSPNREGYGYTF. Supplemented by reference TRBV5-6 and TRBJ1-2, the full variable domain reads DAGVTQSPTHLIKTRGQQVTLRCSPKSGHDTVSWYQQALGQGPQFIFQYYEEEERQRGNFPDRFSGHQFPNYSSELNVNALLLGDSALYLCASSPNREGYGYTFGSGTRLTVV.

V usage is TRBV28 and J usage is TRBJ1-2, with TRBD1 as a possible D gene (6 bases). The CDR3 length is 15 residues. Germline V gene sequence: CDR1 MDHEN, CDR2 SYDVKM. V dropped 6 bases and J dropped 4 bases, with 18 bases sitting between them. The DNA for the CDR3 is TGTGCCAGCAGGGCCCCAACAGGGTGGACCTATGGCTACACCTTC. This codes for CASRAPTGWTYGYTF.

J is TRBJ1-5 and V is TRBV15; D unresolved. CDR1 and CDR2 from the germline V gene are LNHNV and YYDKDF (reference sequence). V was trimmed by 8 bases and J by 11 bases, leaving 16 bases between them. This CDR3 is 12 amino acids long. The CDR3 region is CATGNGPSAQHF. For the CDR3, the DNA is TGTGCCACCGGGAACGGACCCTCGGCCCAGCATTTT. Complete variable domain (other parts from reference TRBV15 and TRBJ1-5): DAMVIQNPRYQVTQFGKPVTLSCSQTLNHNVMYWYQQKSSQAPKLLFHYYDKDFNNEADTPDNFQSRRPNTSFCFLDIRSPGLGDTAMYLCATGNGPSAQHFGDGTRLSIL.

This chain connects TRBV6-1 to TRBJ1-3, with no clear D. V was clipped by 2 bases and J by 3 bases, with 8 bases between them. Germline V gene lookup returns CDR1 MNHNS and CDR2 SASEGT. This CDR3 spans 14 amino acids. The CDR3 DNA sequence: TGTGCCAGCAGTGAAAGGGATTTTGGAAACACCATATATTTT. As protein: CASSERDFGNTIYF.